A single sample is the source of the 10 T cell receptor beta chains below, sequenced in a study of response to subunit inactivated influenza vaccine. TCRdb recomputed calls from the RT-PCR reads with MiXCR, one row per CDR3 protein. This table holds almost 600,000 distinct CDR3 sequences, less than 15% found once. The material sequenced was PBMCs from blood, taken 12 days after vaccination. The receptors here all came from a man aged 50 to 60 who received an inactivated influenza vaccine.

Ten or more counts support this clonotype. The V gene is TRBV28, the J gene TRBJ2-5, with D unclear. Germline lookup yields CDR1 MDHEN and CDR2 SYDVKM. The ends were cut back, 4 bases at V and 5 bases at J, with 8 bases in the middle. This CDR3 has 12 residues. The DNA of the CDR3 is TGTGCCAGCAGTTCCTATGTTGAGACCCAGTACTTC. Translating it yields CASSSYVETQYF.

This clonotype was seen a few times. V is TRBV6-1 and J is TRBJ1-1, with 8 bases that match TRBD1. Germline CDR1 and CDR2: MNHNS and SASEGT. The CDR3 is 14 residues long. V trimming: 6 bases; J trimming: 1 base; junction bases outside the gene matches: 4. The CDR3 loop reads CASRKTGGNTEAFF. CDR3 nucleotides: TGTGCCAGCAGGAAAACAGGGGGGAACACTGAAGCTTTCTTT.

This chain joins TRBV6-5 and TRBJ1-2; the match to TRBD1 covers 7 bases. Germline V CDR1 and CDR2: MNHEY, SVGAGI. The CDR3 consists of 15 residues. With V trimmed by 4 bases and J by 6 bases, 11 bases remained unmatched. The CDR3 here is CASSSPDRLINGYTF. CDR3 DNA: TGTGCCAGCAGTTCCCCGGACAGGCTGATTAATGGCTACACCTTC.

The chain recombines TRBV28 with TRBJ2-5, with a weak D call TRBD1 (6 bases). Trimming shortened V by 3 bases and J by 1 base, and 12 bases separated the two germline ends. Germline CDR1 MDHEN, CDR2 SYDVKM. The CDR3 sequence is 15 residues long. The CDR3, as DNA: TGTGCCAGCAGTTTTGGGGGCAGCCTCCAAGAGACCCAGTACTTC. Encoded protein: CASSFGGSLQETQYF.

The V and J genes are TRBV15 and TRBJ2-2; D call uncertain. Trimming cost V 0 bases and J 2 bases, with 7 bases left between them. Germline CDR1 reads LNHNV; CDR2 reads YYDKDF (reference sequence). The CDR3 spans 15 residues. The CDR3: CATSRDYGNTGELFF. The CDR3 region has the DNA TGTGCCACCAGCAGAGATTATGGTAACACCGGGGAGCTGTTTTTT.

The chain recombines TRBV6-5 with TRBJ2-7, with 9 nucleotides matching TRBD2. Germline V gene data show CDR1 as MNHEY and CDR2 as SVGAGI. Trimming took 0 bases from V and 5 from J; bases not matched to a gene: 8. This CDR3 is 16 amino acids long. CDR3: CASSYSVREGGDEQYF. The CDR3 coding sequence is TGTGCCAGCAGTTACTCAGTGCGGGAGGGCGGTGACGAGCAGTACTTC.

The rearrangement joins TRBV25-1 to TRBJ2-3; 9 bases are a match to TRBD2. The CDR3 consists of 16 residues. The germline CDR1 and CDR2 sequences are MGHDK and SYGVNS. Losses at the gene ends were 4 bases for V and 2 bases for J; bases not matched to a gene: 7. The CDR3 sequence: CASSGLRGGVTDTQYF. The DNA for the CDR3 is TGTGCCAGCAGTGGTTTACGCGGGGGGGTCACAGATACGCAGTATTTT.

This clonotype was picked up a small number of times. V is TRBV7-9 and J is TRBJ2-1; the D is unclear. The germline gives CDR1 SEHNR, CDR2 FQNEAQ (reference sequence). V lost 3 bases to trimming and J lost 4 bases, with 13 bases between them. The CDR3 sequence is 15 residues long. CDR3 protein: CASSFGPAEYNEQFF. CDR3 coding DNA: TGTGCCAGCAGCTTTGGTCCGGCCGAATACAATGAGCAGTTCTTC.

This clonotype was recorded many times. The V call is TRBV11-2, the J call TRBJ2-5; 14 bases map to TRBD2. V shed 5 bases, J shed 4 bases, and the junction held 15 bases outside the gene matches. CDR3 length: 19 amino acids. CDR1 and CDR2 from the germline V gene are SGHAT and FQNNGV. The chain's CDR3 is CASSPPLTSGRAMGETQYF. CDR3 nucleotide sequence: TGTGCCAGCAGCCCTCCTCTGACTAGCGGGAGGGCCATGGGAGAGACCCAGTACTTC.

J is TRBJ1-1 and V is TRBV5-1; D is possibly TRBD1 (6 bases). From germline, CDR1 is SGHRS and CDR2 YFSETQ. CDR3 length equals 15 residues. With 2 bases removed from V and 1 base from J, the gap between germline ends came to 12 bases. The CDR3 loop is CASSLGVGQNTEAFF. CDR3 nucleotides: TGCGCCAGCAGCTTAGGGGTGGGACAGAACACTGAAGCTTTCTTT.